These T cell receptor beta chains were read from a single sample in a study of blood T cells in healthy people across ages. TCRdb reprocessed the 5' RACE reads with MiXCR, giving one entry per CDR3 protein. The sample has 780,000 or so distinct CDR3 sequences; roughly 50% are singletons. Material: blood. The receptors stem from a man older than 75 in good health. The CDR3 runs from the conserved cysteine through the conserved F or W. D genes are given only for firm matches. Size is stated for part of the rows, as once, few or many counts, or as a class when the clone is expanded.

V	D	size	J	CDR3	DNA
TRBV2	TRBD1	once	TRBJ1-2	CASTGTGGNYGYTF	TGTGCCAGCACCGGGACAGGGGGCAACTATGGCTACACCTTC
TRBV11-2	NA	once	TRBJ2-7	CASSLVIAYEQYF	TGTGCCAGCAGCTTAGTGATCGCCTACGAGCAGTACTTC
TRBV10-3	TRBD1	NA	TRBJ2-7	CAITGTGVIPGYEQYF	TGTGCCATCACCGGGACAGGGGTAATCCCAGGCTACGAGCAGTACTTC
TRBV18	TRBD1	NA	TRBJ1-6	CASSANLPGQNSPLHF	TGTGCCAGCTCAGCCAACCTCCCGGGACAGAACTCACCCCTCCACTTT
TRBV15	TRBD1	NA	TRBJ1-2	CATSRASGTGGEGYTF	TGTGCCACCAGCAGAGCCTCCGGGACAGGGGGCGAGGGCTACACCTTC
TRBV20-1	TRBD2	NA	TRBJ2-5	CSAPRTSGGGETQYF	TGCAGTGCTCCTCGAACTAGCGGAGGGGGAGAGACCCAGTACTTC
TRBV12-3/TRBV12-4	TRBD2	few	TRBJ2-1	CASSWGLASHEQFF	TGTGCCAGCAGCTGGGGACTAGCAAGCCATGAGCAGTTCTTC
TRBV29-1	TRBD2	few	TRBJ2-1	CSVPRLAGSFHEQFF	TGCAGCGTTCCGAGACTAGCGGGGAGCTTCCATGAGCAGTTCTTC
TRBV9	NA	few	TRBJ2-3	CASSVADDPRYAYF	TGTGCCAGCAGCGTAGCTGACGACCCGAGATACGCGTATTTT
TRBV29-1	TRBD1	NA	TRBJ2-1	CSVEDRGTGVFDEQFF	TGCAGCGTTGAAGATCGAGGGACAGGGGTTTTCGATGAGCAGTTCTTC
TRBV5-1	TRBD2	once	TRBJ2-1	CASSLPYLLAGVFDEQFF	TGCGCCAGCAGCTTACCCTACCTGCTAGCGGGAGTTTTCGATGAGCAGTTCTTC
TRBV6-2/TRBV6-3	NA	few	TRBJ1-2	CASSYSGVDGYTF	TGTGCCAGCAGTTACTCGGGGGTTGATGGCTACACCTTC
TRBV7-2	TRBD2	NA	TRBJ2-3	CASSLGTSGSFSTDTQYF	TGTGCCAGCAGCCTCGGGACTAGCGGCAGCTTTAGCACAGATACGCAGTATTTT
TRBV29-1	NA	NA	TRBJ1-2	CSVALQNSYGYTF	TGCAGCGTCGCTTTACAGAATTCGTATGGCTACACCTTC
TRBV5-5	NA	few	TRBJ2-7	CASRPGLAGGYYEQYF	TGTGCCAGCAGGCCCGGTTTGGCTGGCGGTTACTACGAGCAGTACTTC
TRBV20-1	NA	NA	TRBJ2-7	CSATLWGTSTYEQYF	TGCAGTGCTACACTTTGGGGGACTTCCACCTACGAGCAGTACTTC
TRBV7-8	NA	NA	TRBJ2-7	CASSLGDSLYEQYF	TGTGCCAGCAGCTTAGGGGACTCCTTGTACGAGCAGTACTTC
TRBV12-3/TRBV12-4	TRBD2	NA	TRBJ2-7	CASSPSGGRAYEQYF	TGTGCCAGCAGCCCTAGTGGCGGGAGGGCCTACGAGCAGTACTTC
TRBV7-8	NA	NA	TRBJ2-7	CASSPGKSLAQYEQYF	TGTGCCAGCAGCCCCGGAAAGAGCCTAGCGCAATACGAGCAGTACTTC
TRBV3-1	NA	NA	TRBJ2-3	CASSQASLGDTQYF	TGTGCCAGCAGCCAAGCGTCCCTGGGAGATACGCAGTATTTT
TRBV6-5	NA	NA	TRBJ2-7	CASSYSWVPTYEQYF	TGTGCCAGCAGTTACTCCTGGGTCCCGACATACGAGCAGTACTTC
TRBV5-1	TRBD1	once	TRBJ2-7	CASSHGGTGTYEQYF	TGCGCCAGCAGCCACGGCGGGACAGGGACTTACGAGCAGTACTTC
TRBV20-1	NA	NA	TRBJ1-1	CSARGRDTEAFF	TGCAGTGCTAGAGGAAGGGACACTGAAGCTTTCTTT
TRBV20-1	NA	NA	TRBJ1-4	CSAQGGSRDEKLFF	TGCAGTGCCCAGGGCGGAAGTAGGGATGAAAAACTGTTTTTT
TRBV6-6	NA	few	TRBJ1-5	CASSYGGGDQPQHF	TGTGCCAGCAGTTACGGGGGGGGCGATCAGCCCCAGCATTTT
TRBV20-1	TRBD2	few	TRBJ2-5	CSAGTGTSGTRETQYF	TGCAGTGCTGGTACCGGGACTAGCGGGACGCGAGAGACCCAGTACTTC
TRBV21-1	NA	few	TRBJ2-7	CASSKPIRDGKYEQYF	TGTGCCAGCAGCAAACCAATTAGGGACGGGAAATACGAGCAGTACTTC
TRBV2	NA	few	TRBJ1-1	CASSVWAEAFF	TGTGCCAGCAGTGTTTGGGCTGAAGCTTTCTTT
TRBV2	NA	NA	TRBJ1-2	CASSAIRDPYGYTF	TGTGCCAGCAGTGCCATAAGGGACCCATATGGCTACACCTTC
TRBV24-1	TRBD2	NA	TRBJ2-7	CATSEAGGYEQYF	TGTGCCACCAGTGAAGCGGGAGGGTACGAGCAGTACTTC
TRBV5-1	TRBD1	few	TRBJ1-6	CASSRGQGEGSPLHF	TGCGCCAGCAGCAGGGGACAGGGGGAAGGTTCACCCCTCCACTTT
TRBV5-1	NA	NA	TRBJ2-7	CAGSLGARTASSYEQYF	TGCGCCGGCAGCTTGGGGGCGCGGACAGCCAGCTCCTACGAGCAGTACTTC
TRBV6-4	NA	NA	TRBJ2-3	CANTEVGCTDTQYF	TGTGCCAACACGGAGGTAGGGTGCACAGATACGCAGTATTTT
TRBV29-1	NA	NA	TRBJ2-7	CSVAGEQYF	TGCAGCGTCGCGGGGGAGCAGTACTTC
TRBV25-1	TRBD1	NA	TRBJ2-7	CASSVLTGREQYF	TGTGCCAGCAGTGTGCTGACAGGGCGGGAGCAGTACTTC
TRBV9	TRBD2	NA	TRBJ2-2	CASSVAGTSGAGELFF	TGTGCCAGCAGCGTAGCGGGGACTAGCGGGGCCGGGGAGCTGTTTTTT
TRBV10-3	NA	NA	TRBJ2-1	CAISGDHRGTEQFF	TGTGCCATCAGCGGGGACCACCGCGGTACTGAGCAGTTCTTC
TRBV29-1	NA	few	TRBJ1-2	CSSADGKGGYTF	TGCAGCTCCGCAGATGGAAAGGGTGGCTACACCTTC
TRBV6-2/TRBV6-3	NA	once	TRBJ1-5	CASSYSVVRSGRPNQPQHF	TGTGCCAGCAGTTACTCGGTAGTACGGTCGGGCAGGCCAAATCAGCCCCAGCATTTT
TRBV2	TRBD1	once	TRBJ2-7	CAGSDPGQALYEQYF	TGTGCCGGCAGTGACCCTGGACAGGCCCTCTACGAGCAGTACTTC
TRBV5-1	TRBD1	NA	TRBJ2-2	CASSLGDRLNTGELFF	TGCGCCAGCAGCTTGGGGGACAGGCTCAACACCGGGGAGCTGTTTTTT
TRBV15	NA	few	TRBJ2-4	CATSIVGAKNIQYF	TGTGCCACCAGCATCGTAGGAGCCAAAAACATTCAGTACTTC
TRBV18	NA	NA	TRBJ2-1	CASSPPGRSRRAEQFF	TGTGCCAGCTCACCACCGGGACGAAGCCGCCGGGCTGAGCAGTTCTTC
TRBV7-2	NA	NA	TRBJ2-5	CASSGLRTQYF	TGTGCCAGCAGTGGGCTCAGGACCCAGTACTTC
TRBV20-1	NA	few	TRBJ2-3	CSARKFQGDTQYF	TGCAGTGCTAGAAAATTCCAGGGAGATACGCAGTATTTT
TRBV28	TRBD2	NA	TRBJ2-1	CASSPHPGTSSNEQFF	TGTGCCAGCAGTCCACATCCCGGGACTAGCAGTAATGAGCAGTTCTTC
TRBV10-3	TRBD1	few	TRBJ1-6	CAIRDRDRSPLHF	TGTGCCATCAGGGACAGGGATAGATCACCCCTCCACTTT
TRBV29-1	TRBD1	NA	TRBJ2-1	CSVKGQINEQFF	TGCAGCGTTAAGGGACAGATCAATGAGCAGTTCTTC
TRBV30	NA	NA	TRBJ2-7	CAWNPSGRLTYEQYF	TGTGCCTGGAACCCGTCGGGCAGGCTCACCTACGAGCAGTACTTC
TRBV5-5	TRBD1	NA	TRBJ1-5	CASSLEGALNQPQHF	TGTGCCAGCAGCTTGGAGGGGGCACTGAATCAGCCCCAGCATTTT
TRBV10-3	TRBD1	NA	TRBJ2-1	CAIRDRGRRFF	TGTGCCATCAGAGACAGGGGGCGACGGTTCTTC